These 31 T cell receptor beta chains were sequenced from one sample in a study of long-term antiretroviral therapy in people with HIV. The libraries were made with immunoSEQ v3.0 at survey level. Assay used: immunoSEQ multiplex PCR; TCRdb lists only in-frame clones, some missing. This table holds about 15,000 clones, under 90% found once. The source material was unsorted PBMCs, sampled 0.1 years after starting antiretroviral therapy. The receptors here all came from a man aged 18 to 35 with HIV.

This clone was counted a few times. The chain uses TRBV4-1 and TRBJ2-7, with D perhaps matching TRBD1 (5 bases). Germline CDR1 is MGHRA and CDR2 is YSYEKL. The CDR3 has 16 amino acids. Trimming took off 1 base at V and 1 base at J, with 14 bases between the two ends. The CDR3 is CASSQAPGRGSYEQYF. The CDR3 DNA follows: TGCGCCAGCAGCCAAGCTCCCGGAAGGGGTTCCTACGAGCAGTACTTC.

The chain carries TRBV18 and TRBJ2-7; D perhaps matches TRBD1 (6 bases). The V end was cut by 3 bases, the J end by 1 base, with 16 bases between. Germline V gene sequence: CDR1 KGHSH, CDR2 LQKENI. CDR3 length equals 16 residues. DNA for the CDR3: TGTGCCAGCTCACCGGGAACGTGGACAGATTCCTACGAGCAGTACTTC. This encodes CASSPGTWTDSYEQYF. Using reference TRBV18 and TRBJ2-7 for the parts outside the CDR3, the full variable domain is NAGVMQNPRHLVRRRGQEARLRCSPMKGHSHVYWYRQLPEEGLKFMVYLQKENIIDESGMPKERFSAEFPKEGPSILRIQQVVRGDSAAYFCASSPGTWTDSYEQYFGPGTRLTVT.

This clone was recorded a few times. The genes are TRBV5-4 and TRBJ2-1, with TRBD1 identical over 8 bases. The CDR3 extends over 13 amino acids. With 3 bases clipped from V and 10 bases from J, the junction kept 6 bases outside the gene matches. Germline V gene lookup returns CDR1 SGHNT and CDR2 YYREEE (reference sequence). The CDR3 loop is CASSWGTGDEQFF. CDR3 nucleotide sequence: TGTGCCAGCAGCTGGGGGACAGGAGACGAGCAGTTCTTC.

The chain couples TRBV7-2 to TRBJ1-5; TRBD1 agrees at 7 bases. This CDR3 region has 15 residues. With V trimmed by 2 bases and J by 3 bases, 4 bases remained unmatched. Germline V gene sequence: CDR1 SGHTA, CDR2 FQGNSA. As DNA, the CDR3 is TGTGCCAGCAGCTTACGGGACAGACCCAATCAGCCCCAGCATTTT. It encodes CASSLRDRPNQPQHF.

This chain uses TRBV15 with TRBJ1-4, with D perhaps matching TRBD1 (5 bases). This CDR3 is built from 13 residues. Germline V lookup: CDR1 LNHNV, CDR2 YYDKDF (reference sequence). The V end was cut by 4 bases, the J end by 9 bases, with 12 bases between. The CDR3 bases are TGTGCCACCAGCACCGGGGGAGCCCAAAAACTGTTTTTT. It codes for CATSTGGAQKLFF.

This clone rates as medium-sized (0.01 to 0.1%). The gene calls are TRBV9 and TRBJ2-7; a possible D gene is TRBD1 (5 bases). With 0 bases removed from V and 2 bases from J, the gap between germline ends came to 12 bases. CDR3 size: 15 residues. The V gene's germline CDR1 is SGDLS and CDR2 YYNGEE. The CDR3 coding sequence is TGTGCCAGCAGCGTAGCGATGGACAAAACCTACGAGCAGTACTTC. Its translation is CASSVAMDKTYEQYF.

In nucleotides, the CDR3 is TGTGCCAGCAGCTTACTCAATAATTCACCCCTCCACTTT. It yields the protein CASSLLNNSPLHF. The rearrangement uses TRBV11-2 and TRBJ1-6; D uncertain. Germline CDR1 and CDR2: SGHAT and FQNNGV. Trimming removed 2 bases at V and 5 bases at J, with 4 bases between. CDR3 size: 13 residues.

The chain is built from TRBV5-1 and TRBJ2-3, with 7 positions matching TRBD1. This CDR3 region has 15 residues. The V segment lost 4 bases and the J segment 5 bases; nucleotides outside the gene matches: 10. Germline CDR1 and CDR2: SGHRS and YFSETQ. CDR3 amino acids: CASSEPGTEGDTQYF. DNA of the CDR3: TGCGCCAGCAGCGAACCCGGGACAGAAGGAGATACGCAGTATTTT.

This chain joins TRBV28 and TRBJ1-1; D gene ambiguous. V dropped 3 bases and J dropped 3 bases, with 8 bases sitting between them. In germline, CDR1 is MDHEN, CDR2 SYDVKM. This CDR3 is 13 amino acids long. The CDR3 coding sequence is TGTGCCAGCAGTTTGACCGAGGACACTGAAGCTTTCTTT. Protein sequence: CASSLTEDTEAFF.

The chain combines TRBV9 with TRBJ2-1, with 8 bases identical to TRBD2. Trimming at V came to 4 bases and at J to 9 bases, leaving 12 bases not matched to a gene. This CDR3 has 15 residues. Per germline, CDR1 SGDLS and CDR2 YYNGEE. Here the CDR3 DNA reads TGTGCCAGCAGCTATAGAGCGGGGGCTGGCGGTGAGCAGTTCTTC. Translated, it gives CASSYRAGAGGEQFF.

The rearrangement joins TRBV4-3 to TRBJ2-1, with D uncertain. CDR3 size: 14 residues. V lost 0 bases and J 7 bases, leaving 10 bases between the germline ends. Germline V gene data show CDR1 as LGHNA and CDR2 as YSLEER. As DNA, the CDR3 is TGCGCCAGCAGCCAAGATCTTACCCCAAATGAGCAGTTCTTC. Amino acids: CASSQDLTPNEQFF.

CDR3 residues: CASSQDLALRQHAYEQYF. The DNA for the CDR3 is TGCGCCAGCAGCCAAGATCTAGCGCTTCGGCAGCACGCCTACGAGCAGTACTTC. The chain recombines TRBV4-1 with TRBJ2-7, with a possible D match to TRBD2 (6 bases). The ends were cut back, 0 bases at V and 2 bases at J, with 20 bases in the middle. Germline V gene data show CDR1 as MGHRA and CDR2 as YSYEKL. The CDR3 runs 18 residues.

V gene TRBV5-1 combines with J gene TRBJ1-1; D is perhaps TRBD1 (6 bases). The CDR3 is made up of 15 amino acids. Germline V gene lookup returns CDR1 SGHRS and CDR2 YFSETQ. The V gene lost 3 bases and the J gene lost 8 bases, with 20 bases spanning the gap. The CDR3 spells CASSWEQGSGEEAFF. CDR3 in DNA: TGCGCCAGCAGCTGGGAACAGGGATCAGGAGAGGAAGCTTTCTTT.

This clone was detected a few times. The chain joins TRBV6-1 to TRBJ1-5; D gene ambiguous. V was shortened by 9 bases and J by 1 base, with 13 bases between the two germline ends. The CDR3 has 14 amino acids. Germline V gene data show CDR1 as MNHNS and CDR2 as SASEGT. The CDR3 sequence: CASLDPGSNQPQHF. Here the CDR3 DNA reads TGTGCCAGTTTGGACCCGGGGAGCAATCAGCCCCAGCATTTT.

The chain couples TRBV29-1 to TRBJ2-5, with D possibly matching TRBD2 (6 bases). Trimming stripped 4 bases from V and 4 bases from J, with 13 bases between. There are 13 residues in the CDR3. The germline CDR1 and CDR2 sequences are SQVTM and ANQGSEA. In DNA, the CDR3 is TGCAGCGTTGTCGGGAGTGGGGGAGAGACCCAGTACTTC. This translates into CSVVGSGGETQYF.

CDR3 in amino acids: CASSQEDRANTGELFF. CDR3 bases: TGCGCCAGCAGCCAAGAGGACAGGGCGAACACCGGGGAGCTGTTTTTT. The chain carries TRBV4-1 and TRBJ2-2; 8 bases match TRBD1. Germline V gene lookup returns CDR1 MGHRA and CDR2 YSYEKL. This CDR3 spans 16 amino acids. The trim removed 0 bases at V and 0 bases at J, leaving 0 bases unmatched.

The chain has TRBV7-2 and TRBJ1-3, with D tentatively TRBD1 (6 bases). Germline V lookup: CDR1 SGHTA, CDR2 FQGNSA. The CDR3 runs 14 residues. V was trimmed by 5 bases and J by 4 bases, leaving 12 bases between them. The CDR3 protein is CASSPRTVGNTIYF. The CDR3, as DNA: TGTGCCAGCAGCCCCAGGACAGTCGGAAACACCATATATTTT.

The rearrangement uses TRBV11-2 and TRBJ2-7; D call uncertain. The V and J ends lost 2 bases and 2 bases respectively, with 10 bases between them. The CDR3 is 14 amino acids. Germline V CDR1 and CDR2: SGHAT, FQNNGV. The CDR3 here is CASSLPTPTYEQYF. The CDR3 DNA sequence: TGTGCCAGCAGCTTACCGACACCCACCTACGAGCAGTACTTC.

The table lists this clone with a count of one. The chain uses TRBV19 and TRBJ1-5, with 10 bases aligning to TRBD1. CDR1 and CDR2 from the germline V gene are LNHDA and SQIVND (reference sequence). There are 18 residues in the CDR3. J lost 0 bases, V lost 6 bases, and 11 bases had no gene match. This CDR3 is CASRTGTGALNSNQPQHF. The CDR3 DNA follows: TGTGCCAGTAGGACCGGGACAGGGGCCCTCAATAGCAATCAGCCCCAGCATTTT. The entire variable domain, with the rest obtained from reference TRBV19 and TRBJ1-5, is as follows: DGGITQSPKYLFRKEGQNVTLSCEQNLNHDAMYWYRQDPGQGLRLIYYSQIVNDFQKGDIAEGYSVSREKKESFPLTVTSAQKNPTAFYLCASRTGTGALNSNQPQHFGDGTRLSIL.

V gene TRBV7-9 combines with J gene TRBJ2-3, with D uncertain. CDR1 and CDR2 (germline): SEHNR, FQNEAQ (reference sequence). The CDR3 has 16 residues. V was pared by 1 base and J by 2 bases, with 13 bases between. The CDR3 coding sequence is TGTGCCAGCAGCTTAGGTCTCGGCAGCTCCACAGATACGCAGTATTTT. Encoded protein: CASSLGLGSSTDTQYF.

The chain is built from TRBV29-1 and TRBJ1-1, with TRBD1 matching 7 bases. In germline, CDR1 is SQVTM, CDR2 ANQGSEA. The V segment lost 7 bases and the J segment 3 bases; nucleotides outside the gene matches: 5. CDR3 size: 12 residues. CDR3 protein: CSGTGQYTEAFF. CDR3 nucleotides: TGCAGCGGGACGGGACAGTACACTGAAGCTTTCTTT. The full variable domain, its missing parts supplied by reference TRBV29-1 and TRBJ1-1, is SAVISQKPSRDICQRGTSLTIQCQVDSQVTMMFWYRQQPGQSLTLIATANQGSEATYESGFVIDKFPISRPNLTFSTLTVSNMSPEDSSIYLCSGTGQYTEAFFGQGTRLTVV.

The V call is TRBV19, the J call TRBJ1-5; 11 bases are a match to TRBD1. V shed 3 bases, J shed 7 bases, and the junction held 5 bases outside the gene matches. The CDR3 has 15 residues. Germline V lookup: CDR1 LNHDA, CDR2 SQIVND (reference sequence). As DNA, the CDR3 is TGTGCCAGTAGTATTTGGGGACAGGGGGGGCAGCCCCAGCATTTT. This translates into CASSIWGQGGQPQHF.

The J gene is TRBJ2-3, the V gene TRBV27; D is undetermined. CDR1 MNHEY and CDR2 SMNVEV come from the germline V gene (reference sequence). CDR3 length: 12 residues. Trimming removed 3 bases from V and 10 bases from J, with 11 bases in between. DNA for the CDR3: TGTGCCAGCAGTTTCATGCCACCCTCGCAGTATTTT. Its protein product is CASSFMPPSQYF.

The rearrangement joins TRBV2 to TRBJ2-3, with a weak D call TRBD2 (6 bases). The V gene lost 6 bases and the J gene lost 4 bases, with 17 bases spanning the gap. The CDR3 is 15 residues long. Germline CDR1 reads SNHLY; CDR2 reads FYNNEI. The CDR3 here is CASSPSSGRADTQYF. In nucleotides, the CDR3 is TGTGCCAGCAGCCCTTCCAGCGGGCGAGCAGATACGCAGTATTTT.

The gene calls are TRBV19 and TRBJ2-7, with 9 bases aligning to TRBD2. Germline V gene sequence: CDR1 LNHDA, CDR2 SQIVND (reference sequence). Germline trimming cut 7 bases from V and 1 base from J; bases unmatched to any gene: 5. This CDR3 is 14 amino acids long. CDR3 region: CASKPSGTSYEQYF. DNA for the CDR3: TGTGCCAGTAAGCCTAGCGGGACTTCCTACGAGCAGTACTTC.

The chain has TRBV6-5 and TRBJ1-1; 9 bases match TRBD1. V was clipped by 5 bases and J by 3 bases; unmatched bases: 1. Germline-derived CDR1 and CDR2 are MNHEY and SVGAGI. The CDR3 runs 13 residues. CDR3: CASSRDRDTEAFF. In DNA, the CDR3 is TGTGCCAGCAGTAGGGACAGGGACACTGAAGCTTTCTTT.

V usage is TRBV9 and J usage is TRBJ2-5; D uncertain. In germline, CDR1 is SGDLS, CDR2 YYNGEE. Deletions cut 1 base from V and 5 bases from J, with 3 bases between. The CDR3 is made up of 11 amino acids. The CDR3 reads CASSVMETQYF. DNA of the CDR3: TGTGCCAGCAGCGTAATGGAGACCCAGTACTTC. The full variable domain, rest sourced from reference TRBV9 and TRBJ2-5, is DSGVTQTPKHLITATGQRVTLRCSPRSGDLSVYWYQQSLDQGLQFLIQYYNGEERAKGNILERFSAQQFPDLHSELNLSSLELGDSALYFCASSVMETQYFGPGTRLLVL.

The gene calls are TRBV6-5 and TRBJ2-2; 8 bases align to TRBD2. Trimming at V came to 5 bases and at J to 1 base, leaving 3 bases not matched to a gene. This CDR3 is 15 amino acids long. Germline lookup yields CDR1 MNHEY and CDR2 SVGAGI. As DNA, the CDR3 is TGTGCCAGCAGTCAGACTAGCGAGAACACCGGGGAGCTGTTTTTT. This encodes CASSQTSENTGELFF.

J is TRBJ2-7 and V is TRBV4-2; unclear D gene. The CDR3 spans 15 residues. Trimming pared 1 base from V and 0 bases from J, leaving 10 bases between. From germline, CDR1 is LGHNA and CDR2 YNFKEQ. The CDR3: CASSQAPASSYEQYF. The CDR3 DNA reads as TGTGCCAGCAGCCAAGCTCCGGCGAGCTCCTACGAGCAGTACTTC.

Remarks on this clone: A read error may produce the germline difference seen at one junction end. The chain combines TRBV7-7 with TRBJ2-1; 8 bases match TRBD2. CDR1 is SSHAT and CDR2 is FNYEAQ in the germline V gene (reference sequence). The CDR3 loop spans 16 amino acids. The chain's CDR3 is CASSLGTRLPHNEQFF. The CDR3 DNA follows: TGTGCTAGCAGCCTCGGGACTAGATTACCCCACAATGAGCAGTTCTTC.

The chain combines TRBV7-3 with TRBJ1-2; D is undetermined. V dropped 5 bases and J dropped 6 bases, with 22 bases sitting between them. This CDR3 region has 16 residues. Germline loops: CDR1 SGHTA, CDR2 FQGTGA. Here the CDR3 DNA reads TGTGCCAGCAGCGCCGACGCGGGCTTCGACATAAATGGCTACACCTTC. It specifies CASSADAGFDINGYTF. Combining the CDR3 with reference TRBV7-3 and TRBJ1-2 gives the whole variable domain GAGVSQTPSNKVTEKGKYVELRCDPISGHTALYWYRQSLGQGPEFLIYFQGTGAADDSGLPNDRFFAVRPEGSVSTLKIQRTERGDSAVYLCASSADAGFDINGYTFGSGTRLTVV.